This T cell receptor beta chain was found in a study of T-cell memory formation after mild COVID-19. The CDR3 is 14 amino acids. V was clipped by 2 bases and J by 1 base, with 11 bases between them. Germline V gives CDR1 SQVTM, CDR2 ANQGSEA. Each CDR3 protein gets one entry after TCRdb re-called the 5' RACE reads with MiXCR. The sample lists about 110,000 distinct CDR3 sequences; 20% to 25% were seen once. The material sequenced was PBMCs or a T cell subset sorted from them (not recorded which). This TCR was recovered from a man aged 18 to 35 who had mild COVID-19 (a few samples of this study predate the infection). Cell type and time point are not known. The chain couples TRBV29-1 to TRBJ2-5; TRBD2 might be the D (6 bases). The CDR3 loop reads CSVELRGGQETQYF. The CDR3 DNA is TGCAGCGTTGAACTCCGGGGAGGCCAAGAGACCCAGTACTTC.